The T cell receptor (beta chain) described here comes from a study of PD-1 blockade in classical Hodgkin lymphoma. Study as a whole: On a schedule of every 2 weeks, patients received nivolumab 3 mg/kg intravenously. Overall study results and limits: Repertoires differed for reasons still undefined, possibly disease activity or prior therapy. Complete responders started with a diversity level that resembled newly diagnosed patients at baseline.

Some clones are missing from TCRdb's copy, which holds only in-frame ones; the method was immunoSEQ multiplex PCR. The table includes fewer than 40,000 clones, about 86% detected once. Concerning this clone itself: The target antigen is unknown.

The CDR3 runs 14 residues. The J segment lost 3 bases and the V segment lost 2 bases, leaving 3 bases of the junction unmatched. Germline lookup yields CDR1 KGHSH and CDR2 LQKENI. Documented time point: cycle 4 day 1 (C4D1), after 5 to 7 weeks of nivolumab. In every patient, relapse followed autologous stem cell transplantation, while exposure to brentuximab vedotin differed. Magnetic negative selection was used to purify CD4+ T cells from PBMCs that had been thawed. Complete response, partial response or progressive disease was recorded as best response. This sequence joins TRBV18 and TRBJ1-1; 7 nucleotides agree with TRBD1. Sequenced material: CD4+ T cells from blood, taken before the fourth cycle of nivolumab. This TCR derives from a human donor with classical Hodgkin lymphoma. The CDR3 loop reads CASSPSGQYTEAFF. In DNA form, the CDR3 reads TGTGCCAGCTCACCATCGGGACAGTACACTGAAGCTTTCTTT.